These 10 T cell receptor beta chains share one sample of origin, sequenced in a study of T cells expressing NK-cell markers. TCRdb reprocessed the 5' RACE reads, keeping one entry per CDR3 protein, no DNA. The sample includes 550,000 to 600,000 distinct CDR3 sequences. Sequences were obtained from blood T cells: a sorted CD56 or NKG2C T cell subset, CD4+ or CD8+ T cells, or bulk PBMC T cells (not recorded which). The receptors shown here come from a man aged 18 to 30 in good health.

V and J are TRBV5-1 and TRBJ1-1. Germline V gene data show CDR1 as SGHRS and CDR2 as YFSETQ. This CDR3 comprises 16 residues. The CDR3: CASSLEAAIMNTEAFF.

The rearrangement links TRBV18 to TRBJ2-7; TCRdb's assignment of TRBD2 cannot be checked, as there is no DNA. The CDR3 loop spans 15 amino acids. Germline CDR1 and CDR2: KGHSH and LQKENI. The CDR3 spells CASSPRRGSSYEQYF.

The chain carries TRBV29-1 and TRBJ1-4; absent DNA, TCRdb's TRBD1 call cannot be checked. The CDR3 has 13 residues. CDR1 and CDR2 from the germline V gene are SQVTM and ANQGSEA. CDR3 sequence reads: CSVELGGGEKLFF.

The chain links TRBV24-1 to TRBJ2-1; TCRdb gives TRBD2 as the D gene, but with no DNA this cannot be confirmed. The germline gives CDR1 KGHDR, CDR2 SFDVKD. This CDR3 comprises 13 residues. The CDR3: CATRTSGDNEQFF.

J is TRBJ2-4 and V is TRBV7-2; TCRdb proposes TRBD1, but this gene call is untestable without DNA. The length of the CDR3 is 15 residues. Germline V gene data show CDR1 as SGHTA and CDR2 as FQGNSA. CDR3 in amino acids: CASSLFGSRANIQYF.

The chain carries TRBV2 and TRBJ2-7. There are 13 residues in the CDR3. Germline CDR1 and CDR2: SNHLY and FYNNEI. CDR3 amino acids: CASSEFDVYEQYF.

The genes are TRBV7-8 and TRBJ2-3; TCRdb lists TRBD2, though no DNA is available to test this call. CDR1 SGHVS and CDR2 FQNEAQ come from the germline V gene. This CDR3 region has 17 residues. The CDR3 is CASSLGTSGRTSDTQYF.

V gene TRBV20-1 combines with J gene TRBJ2-1; without DNA, the TCRdb call of TRBD2 cannot be checked. The CDR3 is 17 residues long. CDR1 is DFQATT, CDR2 SNEGSKA, per germline (reference sequence). CDR3 residues: CSARDLGQVTIYNEQFF.

V is TRBV7-6 and J is TRBJ1-5. Germline CDR1 reads SGHVS; CDR2 reads FNYEAQ. CDR3 length equals 20 residues. CDR3 sequence: CASSLSRCWGTLPHNQPQHF.

The chain combines TRBV18 with TRBJ2-3. This CDR3 spans 13 amino acids. CDR1 is KGHSH and CDR2 is LQKENI in the germline V gene. The CDR3 is CASSPGSTDTQYF.